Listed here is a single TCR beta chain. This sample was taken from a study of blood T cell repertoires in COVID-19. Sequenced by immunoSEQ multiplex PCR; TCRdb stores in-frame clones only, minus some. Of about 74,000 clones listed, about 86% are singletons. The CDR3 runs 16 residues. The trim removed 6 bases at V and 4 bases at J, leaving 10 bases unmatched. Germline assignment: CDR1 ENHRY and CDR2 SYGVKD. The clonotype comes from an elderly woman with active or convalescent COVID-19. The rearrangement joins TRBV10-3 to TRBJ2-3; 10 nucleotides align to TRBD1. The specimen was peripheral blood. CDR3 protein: CAISEPGQGRPDTQYF. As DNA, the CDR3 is TGTGCCATCAGCGAACCGGGACAGGGGAGACCAGATACGCAGTATTTT.